This T cell receptor (beta chain) comes out of a study of CD8+ T cells in alopecia areata. The authors extracted RNA and reverse transcribed it into cDNA as the sequencing template. The protocol was immunoSEQ multiplex PCR, while the TCRdb copy is restricted to in-frame clones and leaves out a portion. The repertoire includes 120,000 or so clones, over 60% of them detected once, and 4.5% to 6% sits in the top ten. Broader study findings: Scalp clonality and expanded CD8+ clones among the top 100 showed significant decreases with tofacitinib.

This clone was found once. Its antigen is currently unknown. Treatment reported: oral pan-JAK inhibitor, 5-10 mg twice daily. The clonotype originates from a human donor with alopecia areata. The sequencing used CD4+ T cells sorted from blood, collected at week 4, from a patient treated with tofacitinib.

The CDR3 sequence is CASSVPGQGANEQFF. The CDR3 nucleotides are TGTGCCAGCAGCGTACCGGGACAGGGGGCGAATGAGCAGTTCTTC. The chain carries TRBV9 and TRBJ2-1; 12 positions agree with TRBD1. The V segment lost 1 base and the J segment 7 bases; nucleotides outside the gene matches: 3. The CDR3 length is 15 residues. Germline CDR1 is SGDLS and CDR2 is YYNGEE.